This T cell receptor (beta chain) stems from a study of regulatory T cells in long-lasting Graves disease. Sample time point: persistent/refractory GD, antithyroid drugs over 5 years with positive TRAb. RNA from PBMCs was the source of the TCR library. Those enrolled as patients came out of an endocrinology department in Xi'an, China. From germline, CDR1 is DFQATT and CDR2 SNEGSKA (reference sequence). The J segment lost 2 bases and the V segment lost 0 bases, leaving 2 bases of the junction unmatched. The CDR3 has 14 amino acids. Library construction for TCR beta used iRepertoire HTBI primers and Arm-PCR of CDR3 regions. TCRdb processed the multiplex PCR reads anew with MiXCR; each CDR3 protein has one entry. Of about 660,000 distinct CDR3 sequences in the sample, approximately 31% were seen once. This clonotype was seen a few times.

The source material was peripheral blood mononuclear cells (PBMCs), sampled when the disease was refractory, from a patient treated with antithyroid drugs. This rearrangement joins TRBV20-1 to TRBJ1-1, with TRBD1 identical over 8 bases. This sequence was found in a female donor with Graves disease. CDR3 region: CSARDGTGNTEAFF. CDR3 DNA: TGCAGTGCTAGAGACGGGACAGGTAACACTGAAGCTTTCTTT.